This T cell receptor (beta chain) was recorded in a study of blood T cell repertoires in COVID-19 (TCRdb year 2020). Study-wide context: The collaborator samples originated in the United States, Italy and Spain and spanned the acute and convalescent phases of COVID-19. The material from the prospective study consisted of cDNA or gDNA derived from T cells, B-cell-depleted T cells, or PBMCs. Deeply sampled blood TCRbeta repertoires from subjects exposed to, actively infected with, or recovered from COVID-19 were included in the dataset. The repertoires were released in a freely available public database meant as a resource for research on the immune response to SARS-CoV-2. The samples were drawn from the first 160 participants of the ongoing ImmuneRACE study and from some 1,300 subjects provided by 6 global collaborators. The sample metadata nearly always contained a de-identified subject ID, COVID-19 status, age in years and sex. Where HLA class I and class II types were available, the types were taken from metadata supplied by the sample provider, not from assay-based typing.

According to the germline V gene, CDR1 reads SGHRS and CDR2 reads YFSETQ. The CDR3 has 17 amino acids, counting the end cysteine and phenylalanine. Solely the CDR3 DNA is kept, with 51 bases framed from the first base. Trimming takes 2 bases off V and 3 bases off J; junction bases not matched to a gene: 4. The immunoSEQ Assay, a bias-controlled multiplex PCR, was used to amplify TCRbeta CDR3 regions from genomic DNA. The authors' analysis ran thus. Nucleated cell counts per sample were estimated from amplification of reference gene primers within the assay. Sequence reads were collapsed and filtered to measure the absolute abundance of every unique TCRbeta CDR3 rearrangement. For each sample, productive Simpson clonality was calculated as the square root of Simpson's diversity index across productive rearrangements. TCRdb limited this immuneACCESS table to in-frame rearrangements with V and J called. A share of clones is missing; checked studies link under half to unresolved V genes, and the rest is unexplained. From that table come the V and J calls and clone size; the DNA was used to work out D and trimming. The sample yields almost 200,000 clones; around 89% were counted once. About 8.1% of the sample belongs to the ten largest clones.

A word on this clone: Its specific antigen is unknown. Within one base of it there is no much larger clone, and no base qualities were kept.

Participants in the prospective study were enrolled through a virtual design, were aged roughly 18 to 95 years, and lived in 24 United States geographic areas. To assign participants to cohorts, the prospective study relied on clinical history that participants themselves reported in a screening survey and a study questionnaire. Recovered participants in ImmuneRACE Cohort 3 were defined by two consecutive negative NP/OP PCR tests, clearance by a healthcare professional, or resolution of symptoms. In the prospective study, whole blood, serum and a nasopharyngeal or oropharyngeal swab were collected from each participant by mobile phlebotomists. Additional blood draws and questionnaires over an approximately two-month period could optionally be provided by prospective study participants. Blood samples from the prospective study were shipped frozen or at room temperature prior to DNA extraction. Paper-wide results and their limitations: How much clinical and demographic metadata was included differed by source and by participant, and the metadata was provided uncurated.

This sequence uses TRBV5-1 and TRBJ1-6; TRBD1 lines up with 11 middle nucleotides. This TCR came from a woman in her late teens or twenties who had recovered from COVID-19. Sample: PBMCs or T cells enriched from blood (not recorded which). The CDR3 region reads CASSLGQGAIYNSPLHF. The nucleotide sequence reads TGCGCCAGCAGCTTAGGACAGGGGGCGATCTATAATTCACCCCTCCACTTT.